This TCR beta chain emerged from a study of blood T cell repertoires in COVID-19. Study information: COVID-19 samples from acute and convalescent phases originated in the United States, Italy and Spain. PBMCs, B-cell-depleted T cells, or T cells provided the cDNA or gDNA that made up the material.

Original processing notes: Researchers report that nucleated cell counts were estimated from reference gene primer amplification. Some clones are missing from TCRdb's copy, which holds only in-frame ones; the method was immunoSEQ multiplex PCR. Clonal size and the V and J genes are those of that table, whereas D and trimming came from the DNA. Here the sample spans over 100,000 clones, about 85% being singletons. Sequenced: peripheral blood. This sequence was found in a man aged 80 or over with acute or convalescent COVID-19.

The chain's CDR3 is CASSYSDRASFSYEQYF. DNA of the CDR3: TGTGCCAGCAGTTACTCGGACAGGGCATCCTTCTCCTACGAGCAGTACTTC. This chain joins TRBV6-2 or TRBV6-3 and TRBJ2-7, with 8 bases fitting TRBD1. Unmatched junction bases numbered 7, after V lost 0 bases and J lost 0 bases. Germline V gene sequence: CDR1 MNHEY, CDR2 SVGEGT. The CDR3 length is 17 residues.